The clone carrying this TCR beta chain occurred a few times. Individuals drawn from 24 US areas were roughly 18 to 95 years old. Symptom resolution, clearance, or two negative PCRs marked the recovered donors of Cohort 3. These data belong to a study of blood T cell repertoires in COVID-19. Overall study: From T cells, B-cell-depleted T cells, or PBMCs came the material, which was cDNA or gDNA.

The data were produced by immunoSEQ multiplex PCR, yet TCRdb's version contains in-frame clones alone and is incomplete. The sample consists of about 150,000 clones, around four fifths of them appearing once. Germline V gene sequence: CDR1 KGHSH, CDR2 LQKENI. The CDR3 covers 15 residues. J gave up 0 bases and V 3 bases, and 0 bases lay outside the gene matches. This sequence joins TRBV18 and TRBJ2-2, with 8 bases matching TRBD1. The sequenced material came from PBMCs or T cells enriched from blood (not recorded which). The sequence derives from a woman aged 40 to 49 who had recovered from COVID-19. In nucleotides, the CDR3 is TGTGCCAGCTCACCGGGACAGGCGAACACCGGGGAGCTGTTTTTT. Translation: CASSPGQANTGELFF.